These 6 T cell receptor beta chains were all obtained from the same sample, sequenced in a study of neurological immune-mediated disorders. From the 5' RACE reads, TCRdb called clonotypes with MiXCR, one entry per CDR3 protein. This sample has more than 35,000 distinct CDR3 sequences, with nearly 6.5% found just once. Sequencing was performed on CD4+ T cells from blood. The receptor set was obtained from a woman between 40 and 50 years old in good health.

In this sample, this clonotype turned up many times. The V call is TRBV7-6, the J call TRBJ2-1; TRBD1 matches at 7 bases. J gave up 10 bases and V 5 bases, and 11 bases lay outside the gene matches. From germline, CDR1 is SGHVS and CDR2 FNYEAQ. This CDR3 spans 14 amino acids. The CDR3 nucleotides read TGTGCCAGCAGCGTTAGACAGGGCGGCGGCGAGCAGTTCTTC. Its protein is CASSVRQGGGEQFF.

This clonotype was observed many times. As DNA, the CDR3 is TGTGCCAGCAGCTCAGGGAGTGGTTCCTACAATGAGCAGTTCTTC. Its translation: CASSSGSGSYNEQFF. The chain couples TRBV9 to TRBJ2-1; the D gene could be TRBD1 or TRBD2 (5 bases each). V lost 4 bases and J 1 base, leaving 12 bases between the germline ends. Germline V CDR1 and CDR2: SGDLS, YYNGEE. The CDR3 runs 15 residues.

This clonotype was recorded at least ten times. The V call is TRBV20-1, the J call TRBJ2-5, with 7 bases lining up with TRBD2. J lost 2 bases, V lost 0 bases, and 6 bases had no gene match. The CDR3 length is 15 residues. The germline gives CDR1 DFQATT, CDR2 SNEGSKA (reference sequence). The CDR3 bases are TGCAGTGCTAGAGATTATGGGCGGGGGCAAGAGACCCAGTACTTC. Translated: CSARDYGRGQETQYF.

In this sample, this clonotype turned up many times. In DNA form, the CDR3 reads TGTGCCACCAGCAGAGACAGGCTCCAAGAGACCCAGTACTTC. Translated: CATSRDRLQETQYF. The chain is built from TRBV15 and TRBJ2-5; D gene ambiguous. Trimming removed 0 bases at V and 1 base at J, with 6 bases between. Germline V lookup: CDR1 LNHNV, CDR2 YYDKDF (reference sequence). CDR3 length: 14 residues.

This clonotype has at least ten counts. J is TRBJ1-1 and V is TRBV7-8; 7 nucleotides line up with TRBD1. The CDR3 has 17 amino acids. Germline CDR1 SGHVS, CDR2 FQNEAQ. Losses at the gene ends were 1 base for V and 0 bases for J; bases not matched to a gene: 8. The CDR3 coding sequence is TGTGCCAGCAGCTTAGTTACGGGACAGATGATGAACACTGAAGCTTTCTTT. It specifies CASSLVTGQMMNTEAFF.

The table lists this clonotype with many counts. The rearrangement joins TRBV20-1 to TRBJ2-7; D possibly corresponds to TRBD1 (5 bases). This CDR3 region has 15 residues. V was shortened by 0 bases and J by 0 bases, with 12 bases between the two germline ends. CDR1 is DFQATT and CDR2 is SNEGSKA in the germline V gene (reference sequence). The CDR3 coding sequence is TGCAGTGCTAGAGAGGGGTCAGGGTACTCCTACGAGCAGTACTTC. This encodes CSAREGSGYSYEQYF.